The subject of this entry is one T cell receptor (beta chain). The sample belongs to a study of blood T cell repertoires in COVID-19. Across the study: Sites across the United States, Italy and Spain contributed samples from acute and convalescent COVID-19. T cells, B-cell-depleted T cells, or PBMCs provided the cDNA or gDNA that served as material.

Germline lookup yields CDR1 SEHNR and CDR2 FQNEAQ (reference sequence). Losses at the gene ends were 3 bases for V and 5 bases for J; bases not matched to a gene: 3. The CDR3 contains 14 residues. Per the study methods: From reference gene primer amplification, estimates of nucleated cell counts were derived. This table comes from immunoSEQ multiplex PCR, and its TCRdb copy is limited to in-frame clones, with some not included. V and J calls and clone size are those listed in that table; D and trimming were worked out from the DNA. The sample records fewer than 200,000 clones, around 88% being singletons.

The sequencing input was peripheral blood. This sequence originates from a woman in her 70s who had recovered from COVID-19. This chain joins TRBV7-9 and TRBJ2-1; 8 bases are a match to TRBD2. The CDR3, as DNA: TGTGCCAGCAGCTTGGGACTAGGGGACAATGAGCAGTTCTTC. Its translation: CASSLGLGDNEQFF.